The rows below give T cell receptor beta chains drawn from one sample of a study of blood T cell repertoires in COVID-19. Repertoires were generated with immunoSEQ multiplex PCR, while TCRdb's copy carries only in-frame clones and drops some. The sample lists a few hundred thousand clones, less than 90% occurring once. Sample: peripheral blood. Every receptor here comes from a man aged 55 to 70 who had recovered from COVID-19. The CDR3 runs from the conserved cysteine through the conserved F or W. Fields, in order: D gene, J gene, clone size, V gene, CDR3 DNA, CDR3 protein. A D gene is named only where the DNA matches it firmly. Clone size appears in some rows only: once, few, many, or a class for an expanded clone.

TRBD2	TRBJ2-1	-	TRBV19	TGTGCCAGTAGTATGGCGGGAGCGTACAATGAGCAGTTCTTC	CASSMAGAYNEQFF
-	TRBJ2-7	many	TRBV12-3/TRBV12-4	TGTGCCAGCAGTTTGGACTTTAAGGACGAGCAGTACTTC	CASSLDFKDEQYF
TRBD2	TRBJ2-7	-	TRBV5-4	TGTGCCAGCAGCTTGGGACTAGCGGGGGAGCAGTACTTC	CASSLGLAGEQYF
-	TRBJ2-7	-	TRBV2	TGTGCCAGCAATCTACGGAGCTCCTACGAGCAGTACTTC	CASNLRSSYEQYF
-	TRBJ2-7	-	TRBV9	TGTGCCAGCAGCGTAGGTTATGGCCCATACGAGCAGTACTTC	CASSVGYGPYEQYF
TRBD2	TRBJ2-2	-	TRBV11-3	TGTGCCAGCAGCTTAGGGGCGGCGGGGGGGCGCGCGAACACCGGGGAGCTGTTTTTT	CASSLGAAGGRANTGELFF
-	TRBJ2-5	-	TRBV25-1	TGTGCCAGCAGCGTCCTAGAGACCCAGTACTTC	CASSVLETQYF
-	TRBJ1-3	once	TRBV7-8	TGTGCCAGCAGCTTAGCGATGTCGGGGTCTTGGGGAAACACCATATATTTT	CASSLAMSGSWGNTIYF
-	TRBJ2-3	-	TRBV5-4	TGTGCCAGCAGCTTGGCGGCTAGCGCGTATTTT	CASSLAASAYF
-	TRBJ2-1	-	TRBV18	TGTGCCAGCTCACCACCGACGGGAGCCTACAATGAGCAGTTCTTC	CASSPPTGAYNEQFF
-	TRBJ1-5	-	TRBV30	TGTGCCTGGAGTGTAGCAGGGTCGGGTCAGCCCCAGCATTTT	CAWSVAGSGQPQHF
-	TRBJ2-2	-	TRBV6-4	TGTGCCAGCAGTGAACAGCCCACAAAGTCCGGGGAGCTGTTTTTT	CASSEQPTKSGELFF
TRBD2	TRBJ2-3	-	TRBV7-9	TGTGCCAGCAGCGTAACTAGCGGGGGCCTCGATACGCAGTATTTT	CASSVTSGGLDTQYF
-	TRBJ1-2	-	TRBV5-1	TGCGCCAGCAGCCTACAGGAGACCTATGGCTACACCTTC	CASSLQETYGYTF